This T cell receptor beta chain came from a study of blood T cell repertoires in COVID-19. Profiled with immunoSEQ multiplex PCR; TCRdb holds only in-frame clones, not every one. This table holds around 99,000 clones, around 80% found once. V was clipped by 3 bases and J by 4 bases; unmatched bases: 3. Germline V gene data show CDR1 as MRHNA and CDR2 as SNTAGT. The CDR3 sequence is 15 residues long. The J gene is TRBJ2-1, the V gene TRBV6-4; the match to TRBD2 covers 10 bases. This receptor was obtained from a man aged 50 to 59 who had recovered from COVID-19. Sample: peripheral blood. The CDR3 DNA sequence: TGTGCCAGCAGTGAACTAGCGGGGACATACAATGAGCAGTTCTTC. Translated, it gives CASSELAGTYNEQFF.